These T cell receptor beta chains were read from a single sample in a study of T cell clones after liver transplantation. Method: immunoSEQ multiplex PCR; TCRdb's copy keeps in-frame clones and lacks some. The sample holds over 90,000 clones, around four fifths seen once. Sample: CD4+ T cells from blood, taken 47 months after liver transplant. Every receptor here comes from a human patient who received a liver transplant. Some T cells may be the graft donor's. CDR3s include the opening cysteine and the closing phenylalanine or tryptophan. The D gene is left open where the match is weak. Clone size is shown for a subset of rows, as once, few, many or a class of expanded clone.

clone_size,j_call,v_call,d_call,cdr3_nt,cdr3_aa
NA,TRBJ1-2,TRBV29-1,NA,TGCAGCGCAGGGGAGAGGGGCTACACCTTC,CSAGERGYTF
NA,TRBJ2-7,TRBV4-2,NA,TGTGCCAGCAGCCAAGAGGCAGGGACCACCTACGAGCAGTACTTC,CASSQEAGTTYEQYF
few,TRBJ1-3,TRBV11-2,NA,TGTGCCAGCAGCCTGACCGCTAACCCTGGAAACACCATATATTTT,CASSLTANPGNTIYF
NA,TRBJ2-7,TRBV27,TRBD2,TGTGCCAGCAGTCCCCTCTCTAGCGGGAGTAACGAGCAGTACTTC,CASSPLSSGSNEQYF
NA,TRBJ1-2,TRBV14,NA,TGTGCCAGCAGCCAGGAAACTTACTATGGCTACACCTTC,CASSQETYYGYTF
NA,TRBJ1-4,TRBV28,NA,TGTGCCAGCAAAAAAGGGACTGTTGAAAAACTGTTTTTT,CASKKGTVEKLFF
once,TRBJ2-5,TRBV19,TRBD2,TGTGCCAGTAGTAAGACTAGCGGGGGTGAAGAGACCCAGTACTTC,CASSKTSGGEETQYF
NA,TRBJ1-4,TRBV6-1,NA,TGTGCCAGCAGTGATAGTCTGCAGGGCACTAATGAAAAACTGTTTTTT,CASSDSLQGTNEKLFF
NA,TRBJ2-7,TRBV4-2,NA,TGTGCCAGCAGCCAAGATTATCCGGGACGCGGCTCCTACGAGCAGTACTTC,CASSQDYPGRGSYEQYF
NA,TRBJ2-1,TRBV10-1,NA,TGCGCCAGCAGTGAAAGACTATCCGGGACCCTAGGGGACAATGAGCAGTTCTTC,CASSERLSGTLGDNEQFF
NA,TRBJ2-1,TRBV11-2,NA,TGTGCCAGCAGCTTAGTTCGGGGTCCGTACAATGAGCAGTTCTTC,CASSLVRGPYNEQFF
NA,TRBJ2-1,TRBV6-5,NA,TGTGCCAGCAGTTACCCCTCGGGAGTTGGGACCAATGAGCAGTTCTTC,CASSYPSGVGTNEQFF
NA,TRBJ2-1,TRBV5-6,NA,TGTGCCAGCAGCTTGGTGGGCGGCGCGGGACTCAATGAGCAGTTCTTC,CASSLVGGAGLNEQFF
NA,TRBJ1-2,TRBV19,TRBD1,TGTGCCAGCACTGGACAGGACCCCTATGGCTACACCTTC,CASTGQDPYGYTF
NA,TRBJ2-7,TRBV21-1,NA,TGTGCCAGCAGCAAAGGTAGGGACGAGCAGTACTTC,CASSKGRDEQYF
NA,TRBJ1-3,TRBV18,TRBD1,TGTGCCAGCTCACGTACGGACAGGGGGAACACCATATATTTT,CASSRTDRGNTIYF
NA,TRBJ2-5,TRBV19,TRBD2,TGTGCCAGTAGTCCCAGCGGGGGGGCCGGAGAGACCCAGTACTTC,CASSPSGGAGETQYF
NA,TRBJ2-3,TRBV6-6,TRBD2,TGTGCCAGCAGACTACTAGCGGGGGAGGTGTCAGATACGCAGTATTTT,CASRLLAGEVSDTQYF
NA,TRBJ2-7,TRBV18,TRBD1,TGTGCCAGCTCCGATCGGACAGGGCCCGAGCAGTACTTC,CASSDRTGPEQYF
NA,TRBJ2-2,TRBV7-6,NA,TGTGCCAGCAGCTCACGGGGTGGCAGGGGCTTGGGGGAGCTGTTTTTT,CASSSRGGRGLGELFF
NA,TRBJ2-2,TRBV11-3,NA,TGTGCCAGCAGCCCGGTGGGCACCGGGGAGCTGTTTTTT,CASSPVGTGELFF
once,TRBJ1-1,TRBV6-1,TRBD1,TGTGCCAGCAGTGAACGGGGTCAGGGGGCGATGAACACTGAAGCTTTCTTT,CASSERGQGAMNTEAFF
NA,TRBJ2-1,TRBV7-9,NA,TGTGCCAGCAGCTCTAGGTCCGCGGGCGGAAATGAGCAGTTCTTC,CASSSRSAGGNEQFF
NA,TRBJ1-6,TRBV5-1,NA,TGCGCCAGCAGCTTAGTGGCCAATTCACCCCTCCACTTT,CASSLVANSPLHF
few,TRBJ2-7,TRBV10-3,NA,TGTGCCATCACGGATCAGGACAGAGGCTACGAGCAGTACTTC,CAITDQDRGYEQYF
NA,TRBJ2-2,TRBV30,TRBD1,TGTGCCTGGAGTGCGAGGGGGCGGACCGGGGAGCTGTTTTTT,CAWSARGRTGELFF
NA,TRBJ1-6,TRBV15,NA,TGTGCCACATCAGGGGAACATAATTCACCCCTCCACTTT,CATSGEHNSPLHF
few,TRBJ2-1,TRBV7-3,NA,TGTGCCAGCAGCTCCGGCCTGAGCTCCTACAATGAGCAGTTCTTC,CASSSGLSSYNEQFF
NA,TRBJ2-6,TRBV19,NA,TGTGCCAGTACCCCTGACAGCCTCTCTGGGGCCAACGTCCTGACTTTC,CASTPDSLSGANVLTF
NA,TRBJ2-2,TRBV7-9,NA,TGTGCCAGCAGCCCACCCACAAGGGCGAACACCGGGGAGCTGTTTTTT,CASSPPTRANTGELFF
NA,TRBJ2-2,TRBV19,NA,TGTGCCAGTAGTCTGATGAATACAGGAGTCCGACCCGGGGAGCTGTTTTTT,CASSLMNTGVRPGELFF
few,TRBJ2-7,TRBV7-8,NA,TGTGCCAGCAGCTCCCTCAGGGGTGCCTACGAGCAGTACTTC,CASSSLRGAYEQYF
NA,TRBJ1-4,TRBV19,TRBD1,TGTGCCAGCCAATGGTCGGGACAGGCAAGTGAAAAACTGTTTTTT,CASQWSGQASEKLFF
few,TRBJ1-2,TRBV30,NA,TGTGCCTGGAGTGTAAGGGGGAAGGGCTACACCTTC,CAWSVRGKGYTF
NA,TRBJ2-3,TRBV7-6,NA,TGTGCCAGCAGCTCGAGCGGACCAATGAACACAGATACGCAGTATTTT,CASSSSGPMNTDTQYF
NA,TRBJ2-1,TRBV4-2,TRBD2,TGTGCCAGCAGCCAAACCTCAGGGACTAGCGACTACAATGAGCAGTTCTTC,CASSQTSGTSDYNEQFF
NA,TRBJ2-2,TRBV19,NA,TGTGCCAGCCGCACTGCCGGAGGGACAAACACCGGGGAGCTGTTTTTT,CASRTAGGTNTGELFF
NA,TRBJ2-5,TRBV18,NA,TGTGCCAGCTCACCAAGGAAACAGTCCCAAGAGACCCAGTACTTC,CASSPRKQSQETQYF
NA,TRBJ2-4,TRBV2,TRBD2,TGTGCCAGCTGGACCGCGGGGGAAAGGCAAAACATTCAGTACTTC,CASWTAGERQNIQYF
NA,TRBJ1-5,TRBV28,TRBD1,TGTGCCAGCAGGGGACAGACCGCAGGTCAGCCCCAGCATTTT,CASRGQTAGQPQHF
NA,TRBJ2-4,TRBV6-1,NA,TGTGCCAGCAGTGAAAGTAGGTTAGCCAAAAACATTCAGTACTTC,CASSESRLAKNIQYF
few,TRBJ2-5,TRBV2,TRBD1,TGTGCCACATTAATCGGGACAGGGGTGGAAGAGACCCAGTACTTC,CATLIGTGVEETQYF
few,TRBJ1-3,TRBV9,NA,TGTGCCAGCAGCGGAACAGGGCCAGGAAACACCATATATTTT,CASSGTGPGNTIYF